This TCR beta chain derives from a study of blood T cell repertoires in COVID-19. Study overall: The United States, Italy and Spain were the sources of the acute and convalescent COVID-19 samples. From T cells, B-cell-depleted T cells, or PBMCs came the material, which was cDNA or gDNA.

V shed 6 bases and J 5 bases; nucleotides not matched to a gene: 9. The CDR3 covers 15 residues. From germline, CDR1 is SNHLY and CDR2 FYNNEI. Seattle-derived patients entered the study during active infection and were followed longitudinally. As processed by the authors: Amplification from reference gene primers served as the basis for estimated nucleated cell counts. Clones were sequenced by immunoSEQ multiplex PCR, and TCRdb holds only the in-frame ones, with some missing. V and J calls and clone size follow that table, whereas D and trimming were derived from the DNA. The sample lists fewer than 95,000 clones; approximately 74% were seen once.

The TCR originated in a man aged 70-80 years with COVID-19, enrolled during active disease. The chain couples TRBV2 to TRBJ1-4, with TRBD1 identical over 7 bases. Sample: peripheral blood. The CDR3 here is CASSPPGQRNEKLFF. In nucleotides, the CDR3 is TGTGCCAGCAGCCCTCCGGGACAGAGAAATGAAAAACTGTTTTTT. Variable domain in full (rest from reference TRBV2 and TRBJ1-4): EPEVTQTPSHQVTQMGQEVILRCVPISNHLYFYWYRQILGQKVEFLVSFYNNEISEKSEIFDDQFSVERPDGSNFTLKIRSTKLEDSAMYFCASSPPGQRNEKLFFGSGTQLSVL.